This T cell receptor beta chain was documented in a study of CD8 T cells in ankylosing spondylitis (dated by TCRdb to about 2017). Looking at the study overall: The study profiled T cell receptor beta repertoires in healthy donors and ankylosing spondylitis patients to find disease-linked TCR variants. The whole study cohort included about a hundred healthy donors and around 25 ankylosing spondylitis patients. Peripheral blood samples were taken, and synovial fluid was additionally collected from ankylosing spondylitis patients. Points the paper makes about the study in general: According to the report, matched synovial fluid samples from ankylosing spondylitis patients were significantly enriched for the disease-linked clones. Blood from ankylosing spondylitis patients appeared to be characterized by a TCR beta motif made up of several highly homologous amino acid variants. Some of the motif variants had been reported before in the synovial fluid and blood of reactive arthritis patients, a finding that suggests common disease-initiation mechanisms. A CD8+ phenotype was shown by the disease-linked clones, which were found at relatively low frequencies in peripheral blood.

This clonotype was detected ten times or more. The clone's antigen remains unknown. No base quality values were provided; no much bigger clone lies one nucleotide off. Sequencing was performed on an Illumina HiSeq 2500. Quantitative 5'-RACE with molecular barcodes was the method used to prepare the TCR beta libraries. The study's processing was this. A new computational method based on a probabilistic model of VDJ rearrangement was used to identify disease-linked TCR variants. Through fastp at Q25 and MiXCR, TCRdb rebuilt clones from the public reads, retaining in-frame beta chains. Duplicate CDR3 protein sequences are folded into a single record with the most common DNA and genes. None of the V and J calls come from the authors' own analysis; TCRdb made them. The sample table shows 240,000 or so distinct CDR3 sequences, and around 10% are seen once. The ten largest clones capture around 6.5% of the sample.

The junction shows trimming of 4 bases on V and 1 base on J, and the gene matches do not reach 8 bases of it. From a lookup of the germline V gene, CDR1 and CDR2 are SGHRS and YFSETQ. The CDR3 spans 16 residues, from the cysteine through the phenylalanine. Only CDR3 DNA remains: 48 bases, in frame from the first base. Input material: blood, either unsorted or a sorted T cell fraction (not recorded which). The rearrangement combines TRBV5-1 with TRBJ2-1, with 7 bases matching TRBD2. The sequence was obtained from a male donor with ankylosing spondylitis or in good health (not recorded which). The CDR3 reads as follows: CASSPEAGRSYNEQFF. The nucleotide sequence reads TGCGCCAGCAGCCCGGAGGCCGGGAGGTCCTACAATGAGCAGTTCTTC.